The clone carrying this T cell receptor (beta chain) appeared many times. Its target is not known. The source of the sample is a study of Graves' ophthalmopathy and Graves' hyperthyroidism. Notes on the study in general: Sensitivity reached over 85% and specificity 81.08% for a 13-signature model separating ophthalmopathy from stable hyperthyroidism. The model reached around 64% sensitivity and roughly 72% specificity for predicting ophthalmopathy progression.

Researchers took RNA transcripts and amplified TCR beta CDR3 regions from them. An opening RT-PCR round employed HTBI primers and preceded a second-round multiplex PCR. One entry per CDR3 protein results from TCRdb running MiXCR on the multiplex PCR reads. The repertoire consists of about 410,000 distinct CDR3 sequences, with 15% to 20% occurring once and the leading ten covering more than 1.5%. Exclusion applied to patients with other autoimmune diseases, uncontrolled infections, pregnancy or lactation. As the starting material, approximately 10 ml of fresh peripheral blood yielded the PBMCs. The CDR3 has 14 residues. The germline CDR1 and CDR2 sequences are DFQATT and SNEGSKA (reference sequence). Trimming shortened V by 3 bases and J by 2 bases, and 14 bases separated the two germline ends.

This sequence originates from a woman between 18 and 29 years old with Graves' ophthalmopathy. The specimen sequenced was peripheral blood. The V and J genes are TRBV20-1 and TRBJ2-7, with D perhaps matching TRBD2 (6 bases). For the CDR3, the DNA is TGCAGTGCTAGTAGGGTTAGCGGTACCTACGAGCAGTACTTC. This translates into CSASRVSGTYEQYF.